This T cell receptor beta chain was recorded in a study of T cells of healthy individuals. This clonotype showed up many times. TCRdb passed the 5' RACE reads through MiXCR, listing each CDR3 protein once. The sample includes roughly 87,000 distinct CDR3 sequences, approximately 15% of them seen just once. Germline CDR1 is SGHRS and CDR2 is YFSETQ. The J segment lost 2 bases and the V segment lost 4 bases, leaving 9 bases of the junction unmatched. The CDR3 has 16 amino acids. The V and J genes are TRBV5-1 and TRBJ2-3; 8 bases are a match to TRBD2. This TCR derives from a human donor in good health. CDR3 in amino acids: CASSVTAGASTDTQYF. The CDR3 nucleotides read TGCGCCAGCAGCGTAACAGCGGGAGCCTCCACAGATACGCAGTATTTT. The full variable domain, its missing parts supplied by reference TRBV5-1 and TRBJ2-3, is KAGVTQTPRYLIKTRGQQVTLSCSPISGHRSVSWYQQTPGQGLQFLFEYFSETQRNKGNFPGRFSGRQFSNSRSEMNVSTLELGDSALYLCASSVTAGASTDTQYFGPGTRLTVL.